The 32 T cell receptor beta chains given below trace back to one sample, sequenced in a study of blood T cell repertoires in COVID-19. Sequenced by immunoSEQ multiplex PCR; TCRdb stores in-frame clones only, minus some. The data hold about 320,000 clones, with over 70% observed a single time. Specimen: peripheral blood. These receptors were obtained from a woman in her forties or fifties with acute or convalescent COVID-19.

The sample holds one count of this clone. V gene TRBV27 combines with J gene TRBJ1-1; the match to TRBD1 covers 8 bases. Trimming took 6 bases from V and 5 from J; bases not matched to a gene: 11. The CDR3 runs 15 residues. Germline assignment: CDR1 MNHEY and CDR2 SMNVEV (reference sequence). The CDR3 protein is CASSPFITGGTEAFF. CDR3 nucleotides: TGTGCCAGCAGCCCCTTCATTACAGGGGGGACTGAAGCTTTCTTT.

The chain is built from TRBV19 and TRBJ2-5; TRBD2 matches 10 bases. With V trimmed by 6 bases and J by 2 bases, 6 bases remained unmatched. The germline V gene encodes CDR1 LNHDA and CDR2 SQIVND (reference sequence). This CDR3 contains 15 residues. The CDR3 here is CASSKREGPQETQYF. In DNA form, the CDR3 reads TGTGCCAGTAGCAAGCGGGAGGGCCCTCAAGAGACCCAGTACTTC.

The rearrangement uses TRBV7-2 and TRBJ2-5; D gene uncertain. Germline CDR1 is SGHTA and CDR2 is FQGNSA. The V and J ends lost 4 bases and 3 bases respectively, with 12 bases between them. The CDR3 length is 14 residues. The CDR3: CASSWSLEEETQYF. The DNA of the CDR3 is TGTGCCAGCAGCTGGTCTCTAGAGGAAGAGACCCAGTACTTC. The entire variable domain, with the rest obtained from reference TRBV7-2 and TRBJ2-5, is as follows: GAGVSQSPSNKVTEKGKDVELRCDPISGHTALYWYRQSLGQGLEFLIYFQGNSAPDKSGLPSDRFSAERTGGSVSTLTIQRTQQEDSAVYLCASSWSLEEETQYFGPGTRLLVL.

This chain joins TRBV6-4 and TRBJ1-2; no firm D call. Germline V gives CDR1 MRHNA, CDR2 SNTAGT. This CDR3 comprises 14 residues. The CDR3 sequence is CGSLWYERHYGYTF. CDR3 in DNA: TGTGGTTCCCTATGGTATGAGAGGCACTATGGCTACACCTTC.

V and J are TRBV6-2 or TRBV6-3 and TRBJ1-5, with TRBD1 identical over 9 bases. The trim removed 3 bases at V and 1 base at J, leaving 10 bases unmatched. The CDR3 length is 18 residues. Germline CDR1 and CDR2: MNHEY and SVGEGT. In DNA, the CDR3 is TGTGCCAGCAGTTATCATACAGGGGGCGGTAGGAGCAATCAGCCCCAGCATTTT. Its translation: CASSYHTGGGRSNQPQHF.

This clone was recorded once. The chain employs TRBV11-2 and TRBJ2-7; 11 bases align to TRBD1. V lost 0 bases and J lost 3; bases outside the gene matches: 4. The germline gives CDR1 SGHAT, CDR2 FQNNGV. The CDR3 spans 16 residues. CDR3 region: CASSLEDRGRLYEQYV. The CDR3 nucleotides read TGTGCCAGCAGCTTAGAGGACAGGGGGCGCCTCTACGAGCAGTACGTC.

The J gene is TRBJ1-6, the V gene TRBV7-6, with a tentative D call TRBD1 (6 bases). Germline CDR1 SGHVS, CDR2 FNYEAQ. The V and J ends lost 1 base and 3 bases respectively, with 13 bases between them. The CDR3 extends over 17 amino acids. The CDR3 sequence is CASSLDPPGHYNSPLHF. DNA of the CDR3: TGTGCCAGCAGCTTAGACCCCCCGGGACACTATAATTCACCCCTCCACTTT.

This sequence joins TRBV6-1 and TRBJ2-3; 7 bases align to TRBD2. The CDR3 has 16 residues. Trimming at V came to 0 bases and at J to 6 bases, leaving 9 bases not matched to a gene. Germline CDR1 reads MNHNS; CDR2 reads SASEGT. CDR3 nucleotide sequence: TGTGCCAGCAGTGAAGCGGGAGGGGAGGCTCGCGATACGCAGTATTTT. It codes for CASSEAGGEARDTQYF.

This clone occurred once. The genes are TRBV7-9 and TRBJ1-2; 9 nucleotides agree with TRBD1. Germline V gene data show CDR1 as SEHNR and CDR2 as FQNEAQ (reference sequence). After removal of 1 base from V and 8 bases from J, the junction contained 14 bases not matched to a gene. The CDR3 is made up of 17 amino acids. The CDR3 coding sequence is TGTGCCAGCAGCTTAGGTCCGGAGACAGGGGGTTCGGGAGGCTACACCTTC. This sequence encodes CASSLGPETGGSGGYTF.

The chain employs TRBV2 and TRBJ1-2; D might be TRBD1 (5 bases). Between the trimmed V and J ends, which lost 1 base and 0 bases, there was a span of 6 bases. Per germline, CDR1 SNHLY and CDR2 FYNNEI. There are 14 residues in the CDR3. As DNA, the CDR3 is TGTGCCAGCAGTGAAGGACAGCCTAACTATGGCTACACCTTC. Its translation: CASSEGQPNYGYTF.

The chain has TRBV9 and TRBJ1-6, with D possibly TRBD1 on 5 matching bases. Germline V gene sequence: CDR1 SGDLS, CDR2 YYNGEE. Deletions cut 0 bases from V and 8 bases from J, with 6 bases between. This CDR3 has 13 amino acids. Here the CDR3 DNA reads TGTGCCAGCAGCGTAGGGGGGGATTCACCCCTCCACTTT. Translation: CASSVGGDSPLHF. The full variable domain, with the rest looked up from reference TRBV9 and TRBJ1-6, is DSGVTQTPKHLITATGQRVTLRCSPRSGDLSVYWYQQSLDQGLQFLIQYYNGEERAKGNILERFSAQQFPDLHSELNLSSLELGDSALYFCASSVGGDSPLHFGNGTRLTVT.

J is TRBJ2-4 and V is TRBV27, with D unresolved. Trimming pared 4 bases from V and 14 bases from J, leaving 3 bases between. The CDR3 is made up of 8 amino acids. The germline CDR1 and CDR2 sequences are MNHEY and SMNVEV (reference sequence). CDR3 amino acids: CASSSEYF. CDR3 bases: TGTGCCAGCAGTTCCGAGTACTTC.

The genes are TRBV5-4 and TRBJ1-3; D may be TRBD1 (6 bases). The CDR3 covers 17 residues. Germline V CDR1 and CDR2: SGHNT, YYREEE (reference sequence). The V end was cut by 0 bases, the J end by 0 bases, with 13 bases between. The CDR3 bases are TGTGCCAGCAGCTTGGGCTCCGAGGGGGTCTCTGGAAACACCATATATTTT. Residues: CASSLGSEGVSGNTIYF.

The chain recombines TRBV7-3 with TRBJ2-7; the match to TRBD2 covers 9 bases. This CDR3 has 15 amino acids. Germline values: CDR1 SGHTA, CDR2 FQGTGA. The V gene end was trimmed by 5 bases and the J gene end by 0 bases; junction bases not matched to a gene: 5. The CDR3 bases are TGTGCCAGCAGCGCCGCGGGAGGGGGCTCCTACGAGCAGTACTTC. It translates to CASSAAGGGSYEQYF.

This clone was seen a few times. The chain is built from TRBV2 and TRBJ1-5; 9 bases are a match to TRBD1. The CDR3 consists of 13 residues. Germline lookup yields CDR1 SNHLY and CDR2 FYNNEI. The V segment lost 8 bases and the J segment 7 bases; nucleotides outside the gene matches: 6. The DNA of the CDR3 is TGTGCCAGCCGCCGGGACAGGGACCAGCCCCAGCATTTT. Translation gives CASRRDRDQPQHF. Full variable domain (missing parts from reference TRBV2 and TRBJ1-5): EPEVTQTPSHQVTQMGQEVILRCVPISNHLYFYWYRQILGQKVEFLVSFYNNEISEKSEIFDDQFSVERPDGSNFTLKIRSTKLEDSAMYFCASRRDRDQPQHFGDGTRLSIL.

The chain combines TRBV5-1 with TRBJ2-3; 11 bases are a match to TRBD1. Germline trimming cut 4 bases from V and 5 bases from J; bases unmatched to any gene: 6. The CDR3 extends over 15 amino acids. Looked up from germline, CDR1 is SGHRS and CDR2 is YFSETQ. CDR3: CASSVGQGARDTQYF. CDR3 nucleotides: TGCGCCAGCAGCGTTGGACAGGGGGCACGAGATACGCAGTATTTT. The complete variable domain, with remaining parts taken from reference TRBV5-1 and TRBJ2-3, reads KAGVTQTPRYLIKTRGQQVTLSCSPISGHRSVSWYQQTPGQGLQFLFEYFSETQRNKGNFPGRFSGRQFSNSRSEMNVSTLELGDSALYLCASSVGQGARDTQYFGPGTRLTVL.

The chain has TRBV6-2 or TRBV6-3 and TRBJ1-1, with 8 positions matching TRBD1. With 6 bases clipped from V and 3 bases from J, the junction kept 3 bases outside the gene matches. The CDR3 length is 13 residues. Per the germline V gene, CDR1 is MNHEY and CDR2 is SVGEGT. CDR3 DNA sequence: TGTGCCAGCAGCCCGACAGGGGACACTGAAGCTTTCTTT. Translated, it gives CASSPTGDTEAFF.

J is TRBJ2-3 and V is TRBV9; 14 bases agree with TRBD2. CDR3 size: 18 residues. In germline, CDR1 is SGDLS, CDR2 YYNGEE. V trimming: 4 bases; J trimming: 2 bases; junction bases outside the gene matches: 9. CDR3 nucleotides: TGTGCCAGCAGCACGGGACTAGCGGGAGATAATCCCACAGATACGCAGTATTTT. This sequence encodes CASSTGLAGDNPTDTQYF.

The chain carries TRBV4-3 and TRBJ2-1; D possibly corresponds to TRBD2 (5 bases). The V gene lost 4 bases and the J gene lost 0 bases, with 16 bases spanning the gap. The germline gives CDR1 LGHNA, CDR2 YSLEER. The CDR3 totals 17 residues. The CDR3 reads CASSRGSSVSSYNEQFF. The DNA of the CDR3 is TGCGCCAGCAGCCGAGGGTCCTCGGTGAGCTCCTACAATGAGCAGTTCTTC.

This chain joins TRBV15 and TRBJ2-5; TRBD1 matches at 7 bases. Germline V CDR1 and CDR2: LNHNV, YYDKDF (reference sequence). J was trimmed by 4 bases and V by 4 bases; bases with no gene match: 9. CDR3 size: 15 residues. CDR3 bases: TGTGCCACCAGCACCCGACAGGGATCGGCAGAGACCCAGTACTTC. It codes for CATSTRQGSAETQYF.

V usage is TRBV9 and J usage is TRBJ2-6; tentative D call: TRBD2 (6 bases). V lost 4 bases to trimming and J lost 0 bases, with 11 bases between them. The CDR3 loop spans 16 amino acids. CDR1 SGDLS and CDR2 YYNGEE come from the germline V gene. The CDR3 nucleotides are TGTGCCAGCAGCCCCGGAGGGGTCTCTGGGGCCAACGTCCTGACTTTC. Its protein product is CASSPGGVSGANVLTF.

V gene TRBV19 combines with J gene TRBJ2-7, with D tentatively TRBD1 (6 bases). The CDR3 consists of 14 residues. Trimming removed 5 bases from V and 1 base from J, with 12 bases in between. CDR1 is LNHDA and CDR2 is SQIVND in the germline V gene (reference sequence). This CDR3 reads CASSPGTSSYEQYF. CDR3 bases: TGTGCCAGTAGTCCCGGGACAAGTTCCTACGAGCAGTACTTC.

The chain uses TRBV19 and TRBJ1-3; 8 bases line up with TRBD1. The V gene end was trimmed by 7 bases and the J gene end by 0 bases; junction bases not matched to a gene: 14. The CDR3 contains 18 residues. CDR1 is LNHDA and CDR2 is SQIVND in the germline V gene (reference sequence). CDR3 DNA: TGTGCCAGTACCCCCCTCTGGGGACAGGCCGGCTCTGGAAACACCATATATTTT. This gives the protein CASTPLWGQAGSGNTIYF.

The V call is TRBV4-1, the J call TRBJ2-2; 16 nucleotides align to TRBD2. The ends lost 4 bases at V and 4 bases at J; junction bases unmatched: 12. The CDR3 is made up of 20 amino acids. Germline V gene sequence: CDR1 MGHRA, CDR2 YSYEKL. The CDR3 nucleotides read TGCGCCAGCAGCCGGCTACATGGGACTAGCGGGAGGGAGCGCACCGGGGAGCTGTTTTTT. It translates to CASSRLHGTSGRERTGELFF.

The chain employs TRBV6-5 and TRBJ1-4; D perhaps matches TRBD1 (6 bases). V shed 6 bases and J shed 13 bases, with 18 bases lying between them. There are 13 residues in the CDR3. Per the germline V gene, CDR1 is MNHEY and CDR2 is SVGAGI. The CDR3 DNA reads TGTGCCAGCAGGCGGGACTACTTAGGGGGACTGTTTTTT. Translated: CASRRDYLGGLFF.

A few counts support this clone. This chain uses TRBV5-4 with TRBJ2-7, with 9 bases matching TRBD1. V was clipped by 0 bases and J by 5 bases; unmatched bases: 0. The length of the CDR3 is 13 residues. The germline V gene has CDR1 SGHNT and CDR2 YYREEE (reference sequence). The CDR3 is CASSLGTGDEQYF. Here the CDR3 DNA reads TGTGCCAGCAGCTTGGGGACAGGGGACGAGCAGTACTTC.

This clone was observed a few times. The chain is built from TRBV19 and TRBJ2-7; 7 nucleotides agree with TRBD2. CDR1 LNHDA and CDR2 SQIVND come from the germline V gene (reference sequence). The V segment lost 3 bases and the J segment 7 bases; nucleotides outside the gene matches: 3. This CDR3 is built from 12 residues. CDR3 region: CASSMSGGEQYV. CDR3 in DNA: TGTGCCAGTAGTATGTCGGGGGGAGAGCAGTACGTC.

The chain combines TRBV6-4 with TRBJ1-1; 9 bases agree with TRBD1. The CDR3 has 15 residues. Trimming removed 6 bases from V and 6 bases from J; junction bases left unmatched: 11. Per germline, CDR1 MRHNA and CDR2 SNTAGT. The CDR3 bases are TGTGCCAGCAGCAATCCGGGACAGGGATACCCTGAAGCTTTCTTT. Translation gives CASSNPGQGYPEAFF.

The V call is TRBV20-1, the J call TRBJ1-2, with 10 positions matching TRBD1. Germline-derived CDR1 and CDR2 are DFQATT and SNEGSKA (reference sequence). V lost 3 bases, J lost 5 bases, and 9 bases stayed unmatched. The CDR3 is 15 residues long. The CDR3 spells CSASKRTGGNYGYTF. In DNA form, the CDR3 reads TGCAGTGCTAGTAAAAGGACAGGGGGTAATTATGGCTACACCTTC.

The chain is built from TRBV5-1 and TRBJ2-3, with a tentative D call TRBD1 (6 bases). The CDR3 contains 14 residues. Trimming left V 4 bases short and J 1 base short, with 10 bases between. CDR1 SGHRS and CDR2 YFSETQ come from the germline V gene. CDR3 bases: TGCGCCAGCAGCCTAGGACAGCGCACAGATACGCAGTATTTT. The encoded protein is CASSLGQRTDTQYF.

V gene TRBV5-1 combines with J gene TRBJ1-3; maybe TRBD1 (6 bases). There are 14 residues in the CDR3. V was cut by 4 bases and J by 4 bases, with 12 bases left in between. Germline V lookup: CDR1 SGHRS, CDR2 YFSETQ. The CDR3 loop reads CASSGGHAGNTIYF. The CDR3 nucleotides read TGCGCCAGCAGCGGGGGACATGCCGGAAACACCATATATTTT.

The chain combines TRBV2 with TRBJ2-1; 7 bases agree with TRBD1. The CDR3 has 13 residues. V lost 4 bases to trimming and J lost 10 bases; unmatched junction nucleotides: 7. Germline values: CDR1 SNHLY, CDR2 FYNNEI. As DNA, the CDR3 is TGTGCCAGCAGTGCCGACAGGGATAGGGAGCAGTTCTTC. Translated, it gives CASSADRDREQFF. Full variable domain (outside the CDR3, taken from reference TRBV2 and TRBJ2-1): EPEVTQTPSHQVTQMGQEVILRCVPISNHLYFYWYRQILGQKVEFLVSFYNNEISEKSEIFDDQFSVERPDGSNFTLKIRSTKLEDSAMYFCASSADRDREQFFGPGTRLTVL.